Listed here are 22 T cell receptor beta chains from one sample, sequenced in a study of T cells after yellow fever vaccination. TCRdb analysed the 5' RACE reads with MiXCR anew, one entry per CDR3 protein. The table includes under 600,000 distinct CDR3 sequences, roughly 12% detected once. The sequences come from PBMCs, collected on the day of the yellow fever booster vaccination. These receptors were obtained from a man between 25 and 39 years old who received the YFV17D yellow fever vaccine.

V gene TRBV6-2 or TRBV6-3 combines with J gene TRBJ2-1; 7 nucleotides align to TRBD1. In germline, CDR1 is MNHEY, CDR2 SVGEGT. J lost 13 bases, V lost 11 bases, and 8 bases had no gene match. This CDR3 comprises 10 residues. CDR3 nucleotide sequence: TGTGCCGGTGACAGGGAAAGACAGTTCTTC. As protein: CAGDRERQFF.

This clonotype occurred many times. This rearrangement joins TRBV7-2 to TRBJ2-3; D remains unclear. The CDR3 runs 16 residues. The germline V and J ends were trimmed by 1 base and 1 base, with 12 bases remaining between them. Germline lookup yields CDR1 SGHTA and CDR2 FQGNSA. In DNA, the CDR3 is TGTGCCAGCAGCTTAGGGGCCCGACCTGGCACAGATACGCAGTATTTT. Residues: CASSLGARPGTDTQYF.

The chain employs TRBV2 and TRBJ2-5; D ambiguous. CDR1 is SNHLY, CDR2 FYNNEI, per germline. CDR3 length: 15 residues. V lost 6 bases to trimming and J lost 4 bases, with 18 bases between them. The CDR3: CASRVEPALSETQYF. As DNA, the CDR3 is TGTGCCAGCAGGGTGGAACCGGCGCTCTCAGAGACCCAGTACTTC.

A few counts support this clonotype. CDR3 sequence reads: CASSLSTGVDYGYTF. CDR3 bases: TGCGCCAGCAGCTTGTCTACAGGTGTTGACTATGGCTACACCTTC. The chain carries TRBV5-1 and TRBJ1-2; D possibly corresponds to TRBD1 (5 bases). CDR1 is SGHRS and CDR2 is YFSETQ in the germline V gene. CDR3 size: 15 residues. The V gene lost 1 base and the J gene lost 3 bases, with 13 bases spanning the gap. Variable domain in full (rest from reference TRBV5-1 and TRBJ1-2): KAGVTQTPRYLIKTRGQQVTLSCSPISGHRSVSWYQQTPGQGLQFLFEYFSETQRNKGNFPGRFSGRQFSNSRSEMNVSTLELGDSALYLCASSLSTGVDYGYTFGSGTRLTVV.

The J gene is TRBJ2-1, the V gene TRBV30; weak D call: TRBD1 (6 bases). Deletions cut 2 bases from V and 4 bases from J, with 12 bases between. The germline V gene encodes CDR1 GTSNPN and CDR2 SVGIG (reference sequence). This CDR3 region has 14 residues. As DNA, the CDR3 is TGTGCCTGGAGTTCGGGACAAACATACAATGAGCAGTTCTTC. Translation gives CAWSSGQTYNEQFF.

Only a few counts were recorded for this clonotype. The genes are TRBV6-5 and TRBJ1-6, with 10 bases lining up with TRBD1. V trimming: 8 bases; J trimming: 6 bases; junction bases outside the gene matches: 16. Germline-derived CDR1 and CDR2 are MNHEY and SVGAGI. The CDR3 is 18 amino acids. In DNA, the CDR3 is TGTGCCAGCGGCTCAAAGGGGGCTGGGACAGGGGCTAATTCACCCCTCCACTTT. This sequence encodes CASGSKGAGTGANSPLHF.

This clonotype occurred a few times. CDR3: CSVGSVGYEQYF. CDR3 bases: TGCAGCGTGGGTTCGGTAGGATACGAGCAGTACTTC. The chain combines TRBV29-1 with TRBJ2-7, with no clear D. Germline CDR1 SQVTM, CDR2 ANQGSEA. This CDR3 comprises 12 residues. V lost 6 bases and J 4 bases, leaving 13 bases between the germline ends.

The chain carries TRBV20-1 and TRBJ2-1; TRBD1 agrees at 11 bases. From germline, CDR1 is DFQATT and CDR2 SNEGSKA (reference sequence). The CDR3 loop spans 14 amino acids. Trimming at V came to 4 bases and at J to 7 bases, leaving 6 bases not matched to a gene. The CDR3 DNA reads TGCAGTGCTAACGGACAGGGGGCGGGAAATGAGCAGTTCTTC. Translated: CSANGQGAGNEQFF.

The J gene is TRBJ2-5, the V gene TRBV4-3, with D possibly being TRBD1 (5 bases). This CDR3 spans 15 amino acids. Trimming left V 0 bases short and J 5 bases short, with 13 bases between. Germline V gene lookup returns CDR1 LGHNA and CDR2 YSLEER. The CDR3 region is CASSQDLAGQETQYF. As DNA, the CDR3 is TGCGCCAGCAGCCAAGACTTGGCAGGGCAGGAGACCCAGTACTTC.

This clonotype was counted a few times. This chain connects TRBV7-8 to TRBJ1-6, with D perhaps TRBD1 (6 bases). V was pared by 5 bases and J by 7 bases, with 18 bases between. The CDR3 is 16 amino acids. Per the germline V gene, CDR1 is SGHVS and CDR2 is FQNEAQ. The CDR3 loop is CASSPRGRGANSPLHF. The DNA for the CDR3 is TGTGCCAGCAGCCCACGGGGGAGGGGGGCAAATTCACCCCTCCACTTT.

V and J are TRBV7-9 and TRBJ2-5; 8 nucleotides agree with TRBD2. There are 17 residues in the CDR3. V lost 6 bases to trimming and J lost 5 bases; unmatched junction nucleotides: 17. Germline CDR1 is SEHNR and CDR2 is FQNEAQ (reference sequence). This CDR3 reads CASRPSQALAEWETQYF. As DNA, the CDR3 is TGTGCCAGCAGGCCCTCTCAGGCACTAGCGGAGTGGGAGACCCAGTACTTC.

This clonotype was counted a few times. This chain links TRBV14 with TRBJ1-6; maybe TRBD1 (5 bases). Germline CDR1 reads SGHDN; CDR2 reads FVKESK. Trimming stripped 0 bases from V and 18 bases from J, with 12 bases between. The CDR3 spans 12 residues. Here the CDR3 reads CASSQDLRQYHF. The CDR3 coding sequence is TGTGCCAGCAGCCAAGATCTCCGACAGTACCACTTT.

This clonotype was picked up a small number of times. This chain links TRBV20-1 with TRBJ2-5; D unclear. The CDR3 consists of 12 residues. The germline CDR1 and CDR2 sequences are DFQATT and SNEGSKA (reference sequence). The V end lost 0 bases, the J end lost 5 bases, and 7 bases lay between the germline ends. CDR3 DNA: TGCAGTGCTAGAGATCTGGGGGAGACCCAGTACTTC. Translation gives CSARDLGETQYF.

This clonotype came up a few times. V is TRBV10-1 and J is TRBJ2-5; tentatively, D is TRBD1 or TRBD2 (5 bases each). The CDR3 contains 15 residues. Trimming took 6 bases from V and 1 from J, leaving 15 bases between them. Germline V lookup: CDR1 WNHNN, CDR2 SYGVQD (reference sequence). The CDR3 protein is CASSPRGKVQETQYF. CDR3 coding DNA: TGCGCCAGCAGCCCTCGGGGCAAAGTCCAAGAGACCCAGTACTTC.

This clonotype was picked up a small number of times. The J gene is TRBJ1-1, the V gene TRBV5-6; 9 bases are shared with TRBD1. CDR3 size: 16 residues. The V segment lost 0 bases and the J segment 4 bases; nucleotides outside the gene matches: 7. The V gene's germline CDR1 is SGHDT and CDR2 YYEEEE. CDR3 in DNA: TGTGCCAGCAGCTTGGAGGGGACAGGGTTTGGCACTGAAGCTTTCTTT. Protein: CASSLEGTGFGTEAFF.

The V call is TRBV28, the J call TRBJ1-1, with D tentatively TRBD1 (5 bases). The germline V gene has CDR1 MDHEN and CDR2 SYDVKM. The CDR3 contains 15 residues. V was shortened by 0 bases and J by 1 base, with 9 bases between the two germline ends. As DNA, the CDR3 is TGTGCCAGCAGTTTATGGGGGACTAAGAACACTGAAGCTTTCTTT. Its translation is CASSLWGTKNTEAFF.

This clonotype was detected a few times. The rearrangement links TRBV19 to TRBJ2-3, with 7 positions matching TRBD1. The CDR3 has 15 residues. V lost 6 bases, J lost 0 bases, and 6 bases stayed unmatched. Germline CDR1 reads LNHDA; CDR2 reads SQIVND (reference sequence). CDR3 nucleotides: TGTGCCAGTAGAAGAGGGACAGCTAGCACAGATACGCAGTATTTT. Its translation: CASRRGTASTDTQYF.

A remark on this clonotype: At one end, the junction sequence differs from germline, possibly due to a read error. The chain recombines TRBV6-2 or TRBV6-3 with TRBJ2-7, with D uncertain. Germline V gene sequence: CDR1 MNHEY, CDR2 SVGEGT. The CDR3 consists of 13 residues. This CDR3 reads CASTPRPYYELYF. The CDR3 nucleotides are TGTGCCAGCACCCCACGGCCCTACTACGAGCTGTACTTC.

The V and J genes are TRBV7-2 and TRBJ2-5, with 8 nucleotides matching TRBD2. Germline lookup yields CDR1 SGHTA and CDR2 FQGNSA. This CDR3 region has 16 residues. V lost 2 bases to trimming and J lost 3 bases; unmatched junction nucleotides: 8. The CDR3 DNA reads TGTGCCAGCAGCTTATTGACTAGCGAGGGGAAAGAGACCCAGTACTTC. Protein product: CASSLLTSEGKETQYF.

This clonotype was picked up many times. The chain carries TRBV7-8 and TRBJ2-2; TRBD1 matches 12 bases. CDR1 and CDR2 (germline): SGHVS, FQNEAQ. V dropped 1 base and J dropped 6; count of bases not matched to a gene: 3. The CDR3 extends over 16 amino acids. In DNA, the CDR3 is TGTGCCAGCAGCTTAGTCGGGACAGGGGGCGCCGGGGAGCTGTTTTTT. Its protein is CASSLVGTGGAGELFF.

The chain joins TRBV27 to TRBJ2-5, with 8 bases lining up with TRBD2. J gave up 5 bases and V 5 bases, and 22 bases lay outside the gene matches. CDR1 is MNHEY and CDR2 is SMNVEV in the germline V gene (reference sequence). CDR3 length: 19 amino acids. Here the CDR3 DNA reads TGTGCCAGCAGTCCCACCCGCGGTTTTAGCGGGACAAGGCGGGAGACCCAGTACTTC. Translating it yields CASSPTRGFSGTRRETQYF.

This clonotype was seen a handful of times. The chain has TRBV3-1 and TRBJ2-6; tentative D call: TRBD2 (6 bases). The CDR3 covers 15 residues. V lost 3 bases to trimming and J lost 3 bases, with 9 bases between them. Germline-derived CDR1 and CDR2 are LGHDT and YNNKEL (reference sequence). The CDR3 spells CASSQGTLGANVLTF. The DNA for the CDR3 is TGTGCCAGCAGCCAGGGGACTCTTGGGGCCAACGTCCTGACTTTC.